The 25 T cell receptor beta chains reported below all come from one sample, sequenced in a study of low-dose radiotherapy and immunotherapy resistance in tumors. Both TCRalpha and TCRbeta chains were reverse transcribed with V-gene-specific primers. The authors ran 20 PCR cycles to amplify TCRs with a constant-region primer and V-primer adapter. MiXCR, applied by TCRdb to the reads, yields one record per CDR3 protein. The sample contains some 85,000 distinct CDR3 sequences, 15% to 20% of which appear only once. The time point here: before trial treatment. The sequencing here drew on PBMCs, taken before treatment. These receptors were obtained from a male donor with prostate cancer.

In this sample, this clonotype turned up many times. The chain links TRBV9 to TRBJ1-5; 7 nucleotides agree with TRBD1. V was clipped by 3 bases and J by 0 bases; unmatched bases: 6. The CDR3 is made up of 16 amino acids. Per germline, CDR1 SGDLS and CDR2 YYNGEE. The CDR3 protein is CASSAGTEYSNQPQHF. The CDR3 DNA is TGTGCCAGCAGCGCCGGGACAGAATATAGCAATCAGCCCCAGCATTTT. Full variable domain (missing parts from reference TRBV9 and TRBJ1-5): DSGVTQTPKHLITATGQRVTLRCSPRSGDLSVYWYQQSLDQGLQFLIQYYNGEERAKGNILERFSAQQFPDLHSELNLSSLELGDSALYFCASSAGTEYSNQPQHFGDGTRLSIL.

In this sample, this clonotype turned up many times. V is TRBV3-1 and J is TRBJ2-7; TRBD1 matches at 9 bases. The CDR3 has 13 residues. CDR1 LGHDT and CDR2 YNNKEL come from the germline V gene (reference sequence). Trimming took 5 bases from V and 5 from J; bases not matched to a gene: 4. The CDR3 region is CASSNRGQHEQYF. In DNA form, the CDR3 reads TGTGCCAGCAGCAACAGGGGGCAGCACGAGCAGTACTTC.

This clonotype was counted many times. The chain carries TRBV5-1 and TRBJ1-2; tentative D call: TRBD1 (5 bases). V lost 0 bases to trimming and J lost 8 bases, with 20 bases between them. The CDR3 is made up of 16 amino acids. Germline lookup yields CDR1 SGHRS and CDR2 YFSETQ. CDR3 residues: CASSLDPGGSPRGYTF. The CDR3 bases are TGCGCCAGCAGCTTGGACCCGGGGGGGAGTCCGCGAGGCTACACCTTC.

Points on this clonotype: In this CDR3 the conserved last residue, phenylalanine or tryptophan, is missing, so a read error is likely. The chain joins TRBV12-3 or TRBV12-4 to TRBJ1-2; 8 nucleotides agree with TRBD1. The CDR3 has 14 amino acids. Trimming removed 8 bases from V and 4 bases from J; junction bases left unmatched: 9. The CDR3 loop reads CASLPGGAAYGYTY. The CDR3 DNA sequence: TGTGCCAGCTTGCCAGGGGGCGCAGCCTATGGCTACACCTAC.

Many counts were recorded for this clonotype. The rearrangement joins TRBV19 to TRBJ1-5; D ambiguous. Germline values: CDR1 LNHDA, CDR2 SQIVND (reference sequence). V dropped 2 bases and J dropped 9 bases, with 17 bases sitting between them. The CDR3 runs to 15 residues. In DNA, the CDR3 is TGTGCCAGTAGTATACGACCGGACGGCGTGGGGCCCCAGCATTTT. Translated: CASSIRPDGVGPQHF. The full variable domain, with the rest looked up from reference TRBV19 and TRBJ1-5, is DGGITQSPKYLFRKEGQNVTLSCEQNLNHDAMYWYRQDPGQGLRLIYYSQIVNDFQKGDIAEGYSVSREKKESFPLTVTSAQKNPTAFYLCASSIRPDGVGPQHFGDGTRLSIL.

The chain's CDR3 is CASSDTLGDTQYF. For the CDR3, the DNA is TGTGCCAGCAGTGACACCTTGGGGGATACGCAGTATTTT. The chain combines TRBV6-4 with TRBJ2-3; D uncertain. Per the germline V gene, CDR1 is MRHNA and CDR2 is SNTAGT. The CDR3 is 13 residues long. The ends were cut back, 2 bases at V and 6 bases at J, with 9 bases in the middle.

Of note for this clonotype: The CDR3 does not end in the conserved phenylalanine or tryptophan, so this is likely a read error. DNA of the CDR3: TGTGCCAGCAGCGTCAGGGACGGCCGAAATTCACCCCTCCACGTT. Protein: CASSVRDGRNSPLHV. The V gene is TRBV7-2, the J gene TRBJ1-6; a weak D match, TRBD1 (5 bases). Trimming shortened V by 5 bases and J by 7 bases, and 15 bases separated the two germline ends. CDR3 size: 15 residues. Germline V gene lookup returns CDR1 SGHTA and CDR2 FQGNSA.

This clonotype was picked up many times. The rearrangement joins TRBV3-1 to TRBJ2-5; no definite D call. Germline lookup yields CDR1 LGHDT and CDR2 YNNKEL (reference sequence). The CDR3 has 14 amino acids. Trimming left V 4 bases short and J 5 bases short, with 14 bases between. The CDR3 DNA reads as TGTGCCAGCAGCCCCCTTATAGCCGGGGAGACCCAGTACTTC. Protein product: CASSPLIAGETQYF.

The sample holds many counts of this clonotype. The chain carries TRBV19 and TRBJ1-1, with TRBD1 as a possible D gene (5 bases). Germline loops: CDR1 LNHDA, CDR2 SQIVND (reference sequence). This CDR3 is 15 amino acids long. The V end was cut by 9 bases, the J end by 1 base, with 18 bases between. The CDR3 DNA is TGTGCCAGCAGACAGACCGGGACGGGGAACACTGAAGCTTTCTTT. Its translation: CASRQTGTGNTEAFF.

A note on this clonotype: One base separates it from a far larger clone, so it is likely a read error. V gene TRBV7-2 combines with J gene TRBJ2-7; tentative D call: TRBD1 (5 bases). This CDR3 region has 13 residues. The ends were cut back, 5 bases at V and 7 bases at J, with 15 bases in the middle. The V gene's germline CDR1 is SGHTA and CDR2 FQGNSA. In nucleotides, the CDR3 is TGTGCCAGCAGCCAGGGCCGCGTCAATGAGCAGTACTTC. Its protein product is CASSQGRVNEQYF. The full variable domain, in which reference TRBV7-2 and TRBJ2-7 provide the parts outside the CDR3, is GAGVSQSPSNKVTEKGKDVELRCDPISGHTALYWYRQSLGQGLEFLIYFQGNSAPDKSGLPSDRFSAERTGGSVSTLTIQRTQQEDSAVYLCASSQGRVNEQYFGPGTRLTVT.

As for this clonotype: A far larger clone is a single base away, which makes a read error likely. The CDR3 reads CASDAGGRSKYEQFF. The CDR3 DNA follows: TGTGCCAGCGACGCGGGGGGGAGGTCCAAATACGAGCAGTTCTTC. The chain links TRBV28 to TRBJ2-1; 9 bases align to TRBD2. The junction had 15 bases not matched to a gene; V was cut back by 8 bases and J by 10 bases. Germline assignment: CDR1 MDHEN and CDR2 SYDVKM. This CDR3 is 15 amino acids long.

About this clonotype: One base separates it from a far larger clone, so it is likely a read error. The rearrangement uses TRBV28 and TRBJ2-1, with 8 bases fitting TRBD1. Per germline, CDR1 MDHEN and CDR2 SYDVKM. The CDR3 contains 13 residues. The DNA of the CDR3 is TGTACCACCATCGGACAGGGAGGCCATGAGCAGTTCTTC. Amino acids: CTTIGQGGHEQFF.

This clonotype was counted at least ten times. CDR3 bases: TGTGCCACCAGCAGAGATATCAGTCTGAATTTTCCCATGAACACTGAAGCTTTCTTT. Encoded protein: CATSRDISLNFPMNTEAFF. The V gene is TRBV15, the J gene TRBJ1-1, with D unclear. CDR1 is LNHNV and CDR2 is YYDKDF in the germline V gene (reference sequence). Trimming removed 0 bases from V and 0 bases from J, with 20 bases in between. The CDR3 is 19 amino acids. The variable domain in full, with the rest retrieved from reference TRBV15 and TRBJ1-1, is DAMVIQNPRYQVTQFGKPVTLSCSQTLNHNVMYWYQQKSSQAPKLLFHYYDKDFNNEADTPDNFQSRRPNTSFCFLDIRSPGLGDTAMYLCATSRDISLNFPMNTEAFFGQGTRLTVV.

This clonotype has ten or more counts. The V gene is TRBV11-2, the J gene TRBJ1-1; a weak D match, TRBD1 (6 bases). V lost 3 bases to trimming and J lost 1 base, with 12 bases between them. The CDR3 is 15 amino acids. Germline lookup yields CDR1 SGHAT and CDR2 FQNNGV. The CDR3 DNA sequence: TGTGCCAGCAGCTTGACCCCGGGGGCGAACACTGAAGCTTTCTTT. This codes for CASSLTPGANTEAFF.

This clonotype has a count of ten or more. The chain has TRBV11-3 and TRBJ2-5, with D possibly being TRBD1 or TRBD2 (5 bases each). The V gene lost 2 bases and the J gene lost 2 bases, with 18 bases spanning the gap. This CDR3 is built from 17 residues. CDR1 and CDR2 from the germline V gene are SGHNT and YENEEA. This CDR3 is CASSLSQTGTAQETQYF. CDR3 nucleotide sequence: TGTGCCAGCAGCTTATCCCAAACCGGGACGGCTCAAGAGACCCAGTACTTC.

This clonotype came up many times. The rearrangement uses TRBV10-3 and TRBJ2-2; maybe TRBD1 (6 bases). Trimming left V 3 bases short and J 6 bases short, with 14 bases between. Germline V gives CDR1 ENHRY, CDR2 SYGVKD. The CDR3 loop spans 15 amino acids. CDR3 protein: CAISDNGDRPGELFF. CDR3 nucleotides: TGTGCCATCAGTGATAATGGAGACAGGCCCGGGGAGCTGTTTTTT.

The CDR3 loop reads CASSLGQGIPVEQYF. The CDR3 region has the DNA TGTGCCAGCTCCCTCGGGCAGGGGATTCCGGTGGAGCAGTACTTC. This chain links TRBV18 with TRBJ2-7; D possibly corresponds to TRBD1 (6 bases). The V and J ends lost 6 bases and 7 bases respectively, with 22 bases between them. The CDR3 is made up of 15 amino acids. Per germline, CDR1 KGHSH and CDR2 LQKENI.

This clonotype was picked up many times. The chain is built from TRBV7-2 and TRBJ2-2, with no clear D. V was shortened by 2 bases and J by 4 bases, with 8 bases between the two germline ends. Germline V gives CDR1 SGHTA, CDR2 FQGNSA. This CDR3 contains 14 residues. CDR3 loop: CASSLSLGTGELFF. CDR3 bases: TGTGCCAGCAGCTTATCTTTGGGCACCGGGGAGCTGTTTTTT.

A note on this clonotype: This may be a read error, as it is one base from a much larger clone. V gene TRBV21-1 combines with J gene TRBJ2-7. TRBV21-1 is listed as a pseudogene. CDR3 size: 11 residues. The CDR3 region has the DNA TGTGCCACCAGGGACTCCTACGAGCAGTACTTC. It encodes CATRDSYEQYF.

This clonotype has at least ten counts. The chain has TRBV6-5 and TRBJ2-1; TRBD2 is a possible D gene (6 bases). Looked up from germline, CDR1 is MNHEY and CDR2 is SVGAGI. Trimming cost V 6 bases and J 0 bases, with 15 bases left between them. The CDR3 is 16 residues long. In DNA, the CDR3 is TGTGCCAGCAGATCGGCCGGGAGAAGCTCCTACAATGAGCAGTTCTTC. Translated: CASRSAGRSSYNEQFF.

This clonotype was observed many times. The rearrangement links TRBV11-2 to TRBJ2-7; TRBD1 might be the D (6 bases). The CDR3 covers 15 residues. With 0 bases removed from V and 6 bases from J, the gap between germline ends came to 15 bases. Germline lookup yields CDR1 SGHAT and CDR2 FQNNGV. The CDR3 loop reads CASSLELTSRGEQYF. For the CDR3, the DNA is TGTGCCAGCAGCTTAGAGTTAACATCCAGGGGCGAGCAGTACTTC.

With regard to this clonotype: This is likely an artifact of a read error, given a far larger clone one base away. The CDR3 sequence is CASRTIAGGVYGANVLTF. CDR3 coding DNA: TGTGCCAGCAGAACAATAGCGGGGGGGGTCTATGGGGCCAACGTCCTGACTTTC. The chain links TRBV6-2 or TRBV6-3 to TRBJ2-6, with 11 bases matching TRBD2. V lost 6 bases and J lost 3; bases outside the gene matches: 10. Germline V gene sequence: CDR1 MNHEY, CDR2 SVGEGT. The CDR3 sequence is 18 residues long.

This clonotype came up a few times. This rearrangement joins TRBV2 to TRBJ1-5; D is possibly TRBD1 (6 bases). Per germline, CDR1 SNHLY and CDR2 FYNNEI. The CDR3 totals 15 residues. V was pared by 5 bases and J by 4 bases, with 15 bases between. Here the CDR3 reads CASSRARGGNQPQHF. The DNA of the CDR3 is TGTGCCAGCAGTCGGGCCAGGGGAGGGAATCAGCCCCAGCATTTT.

Details on this clonotype: With a far larger clone one base away, a read error is the likely cause. V is TRBV29-1 and J is TRBJ2-1; weak D call: TRBD1 (6 bases). Trimming removed 3 bases at V and 13 bases at J, with 19 bases between. Germline V gene data show CDR1 as SQVTM and CDR2 as ANQGSEA. This CDR3 has 13 amino acids. The CDR3 nucleotides read TGCAGCGTTGACGGCAGGGGTTGGGAGACCCAGTTCTTC. Amino acids: CSVDGRGWETQFF.

This clonotype is judged medium-sized. This CDR3 is CASSERSGGTYEQYF. For the CDR3, the DNA is TGTGCCAGCAGTGAACGGAGCGGGGGGACCTACGAGCAGTACTTC. The chain couples TRBV6-1 to TRBJ2-7, with 9 bases lining up with TRBD2. Germline CDR1 MNHNS, CDR2 SASEGT. With 2 bases clipped from V and 2 bases from J, the junction kept 4 bases outside the gene matches. The length of the CDR3 is 15 residues.